These T cell receptor beta chains were read from a single sample in a study of human T cells and chemical hapten exposure. TCRdb called the RACE reads again in MiXCR, with one record for every CDR3 protein. The sample shows more than 75,000 distinct CDR3 sequences, about 8.7% of them seen only once. The sequencing sample was made of whole blood. These receptors were collected from a male donor in good health. Some clones in this sample may be carry-over from other donors' samples. CDR3s include the opening cysteine and the closing phenylalanine or tryptophan. The D gene is left open where the match is weak. Size is stated for part of the rows, as once, few or many counts, or as a class when the clone is expanded.

v_gene	j_gene	d_gene	abundance	CDR3nt	CDR3aa
TRBV12-3/TRBV12-4	TRBJ2-7	TRBD2	-	TGTGCCAGCAGTTTTGGAAGCGGGAGTTACGAGCAGTACTTC	CASSFGSGSYEQYF
TRBV18	TRBJ2-6	-	-	TGTGCCAGCTCACCACCGAACCGAAGGGGGGCCAACGTCCTGACTTTC	CASSPPNRRGANVLTF
TRBV6-2/TRBV6-3	TRBJ1-5	TRBD1	few	TGTGCCAGCAGTTCCCCCGGGACAGCGGCCCAGCCCCAGCATTTT	CASSSPGTAAQPQHF
TRBV6-2/TRBV6-3	TRBJ1-5	-	-	TGTGCCAGCAGTTACTCGATTCTCCCCCAAGATAGCAATCAGCCCCAGCATTTT	CASSYSILPQDSNQPQHF
TRBV3-2	TRBJ2-3	-	-	TGTGCCAGCAGCCAAGATCCGCGGCTAGCGGGGGGGCCTAGGGCAGATACGCAGTATTTT	CASSQDPRLAGGPRADTQYF
TRBV6-2/TRBV6-3	TRBJ2-7	-	few	TGTGCCAGCAGTTACGTAGGACAGACCTACGAGCAGTACTTC	CASSYVGQTYEQYF
TRBV10-1	TRBJ2-7	TRBD2	many	TGCGCCAGCAGTGGGTCTAGCGGCGAGCAGTACTTC	CASSGSSGEQYF
TRBV29-1	TRBJ1-1	-	many	TGCAGCGTTCAAGACACGAACACTGAAGCTTTCTTT	CSVQDTNTEAFF
TRBV10-3	TRBJ2-1	-	-	TGTGCCATCAGTGAGAGGACAGACAATGAGCAGTTCTTC	CAISERTDNEQFF
TRBV30	TRBJ1-4	-	-	TGTGCCTGGAGGGGTTGGAGAACTAATGAAAAACTGTTTTTT	CAWRGWRTNEKLFF
TRBV7-9	TRBJ2-7	-	-	TGTGCCAGCAGCTTAGCGCCCCAGTACGAGCAGTACTTC	CASSLAPQYEQYF
TRBV28	TRBJ2-3	-	few	TGTGCCAGCACCAACCCGACAGATACGCAGTATTTT	CASTNPTDTQYF
TRBV12-5	TRBJ1-5	TRBD1	many	TGTGCTAGTGCCTTACTTCCCCGGGACAGGGATCAGCCCCAGCATTTT	CASALLPRDRDQPQHF
TRBV14	TRBJ2-1	TRBD1	-	TGTGCCAGCAGCCACGGAAGGGGGCATGAGCAGTTCTTC	CASSHGRGHEQFF
TRBV25-1	TRBJ2-1	-	-	TGTGCCAGCAGTGAATGGGGTTCTGGGGCCGGTGAGCAGTTCTTC	CASSEWGSGAGEQFF
TRBV27	TRBJ1-2	TRBD1	-	TGTGCCAGCAGTTCGACAGGGGGGCACTATGGCTACACCTTC	CASSSTGGHYGYTF
TRBV7-7	TRBJ2-5	TRBD2	few	TGTGCCAGCAGCTTAAGCGGGAGGGAGACCCAGTACTTC	CASSLSGRETQYF
TRBV10-2	TRBJ2-7	-	-	TGCGCCAGCAGTGAGCAGGCAGGAAGCTCCTACGAGCAGTACTTC	CASSEQAGSSYEQYF
TRBV27	TRBJ1-4	TRBD1	few	TGTGCCAGCAGTCCGTACAGGGGCAGACATGAAAAACTGTTTTTT	CASSPYRGRHEKLFF
TRBV27	TRBJ1-1	-	few	TGTGCCAGCTTAGCAGGGAACACTGAAGCTTTCTTT	CASLAGNTEAFF
TRBV3-1	TRBJ2-1	TRBD1	-	TGTGCCAGCAGCCAAGATTCAGGGACAGGGTATCACAATGAGCAGTTCTTC	CASSQDSGTGYHNEQFF
TRBV6-5	TRBJ1-1	TRBD1	-	TGTGCCAGCACCCTAGACAGGGGAACTGAAGCTTTCTTT	CASTLDRGTEAFF
TRBV10-1	TRBJ1-5	-	-	TGCGCCAGCCTAGACGGAGATAGCAATCAGCCCCAGCATTTT	CASLDGDSNQPQHF
TRBV10-3	TRBJ2-1	-	few	TGTGCCATCAGTGAGTCGGGGGACTACAATGAGCAGTTCTTC	CAISESGDYNEQFF
TRBV6-5	TRBJ1-3	TRBD1	-	TGTGCCAGCAGACTAACCCCAGGGGGCTTGGACACCATATATTTT	CASRLTPGGLDTIYF
TRBV2	TRBJ1-2	TRBD1	many	TGTGCCAGCAAAGGACAGGCTGGTAACTATGGCTACACCTTC	CASKGQAGNYGYTF
TRBV7-3	TRBJ2-2	TRBD1	many	TGTGCCAGCAGCTTAGCTCGACAGGGTGTGAACACCGGGGAGCTGTTTTTT	CASSLARQGVNTGELFF
TRBV6-1	TRBJ1-5	-	few	TGTGCCAGCTCGGAGGGCCCACATCAGCCCCAGCATTTT	CASSEGPHQPQHF
TRBV6-1	TRBJ1-3	-	-	TGTGCCAGCAGTGACAGAAACTCTGGAAACACCATATATTTT	CASSDRNSGNTIYF
TRBV27	TRBJ2-3	TRBD2	few	TGTGCCAGCAGTTGGCTAGCGGGGGCCACAGATACGCAGTATTTT	CASSWLAGATDTQYF
TRBV4-2	TRBJ1-3	-	few	TGTGCCAGCAGCCAAGCAGAAGGGGCTGGAAACACCATATATTTT	CASSQAEGAGNTIYF
TRBV5-4	TRBJ2-5	TRBD1	-	TGTGCCAGCAGCTTGGACAGGGGATCCCAAGAGACCCAGTACTTC	CASSLDRGSQETQYF
TRBV7-6	TRBJ2-7	-	many	TGTGCCAGCAGCTTAGAAGCGGCGGAACTAGGACTCATTTGGTGGGAGCAGTACTTC	CASSLEAAELGLIWWEQYF
TRBV27	TRBJ1-2	-	few	TGTGCCAGCAGTTTATACAGGTTCTATGGCTACACCTTC	CASSLYRFYGYTF
TRBV2	TRBJ2-7	-	few	TGTGCCAGCAGCGCCTTGGGGCCCAGCTACGAGCAGTACTTC	CASSALGPSYEQYF
TRBV20-1	TRBJ2-7	TRBD2	few	TGCAGTGCTGGGGGAGGCGGTGCGGGGGACTCCTACGAGCAGTACTTC	CSAGGGGAGDSYEQYF
TRBV4-1	TRBJ2-5	-	few	TGCGCCAGCAGCCAGGAATACAGGGACCAAGAGACCCAGTACTTC	CASSQEYRDQETQYF
TRBV7-2	TRBJ2-3	TRBD1	-	TGTGCCAGCAGCTCGACAGGGCGGACAGATACGCAGTATTTT	CASSSTGRTDTQYF
TRBV6-5	TRBJ1-2	TRBD1	many	TGTGCCAGCGGCAGTACCGGGACAGGCTATGGCTACACCTTC	CASGSTGTGYGYTF
TRBV20-1	TRBJ1-1	-	few	TGCAGTGTTAGTTCACTCTTGAACACTGAAGCTTTCTTT	CSVSSLLNTEAFF